This TCR beta chain is drawn from a study of beta chain features in type 1 diabetes. Points from the study as a whole: Relative to healthy donors, patients appeared to have naive, central memory and Treg TCRB repertoires that were more similar.

It was via CD45RO/CCR7/CD25/CD127/CD95/CD27 that CD4+ naive, central memory, regulatory and stem cell-like memory cells were sorted. Remarks on this clone: What it binds is unknown.

All of the isolated RNA was reverse transcribed, so expressed TCRB transcripts were sequenced. Clones were sequenced by immunoSEQ multiplex PCR, and TCRdb holds only the in-frame ones, with some missing. The data show some 360,000 clones, less than 20% seen once. CDR1 is SGDLS, CDR2 YYNGEE, per germline. The CDR3 spans 14 residues. V gave up 1 base and J gave up 1 base, with 8 bases separating them. Sequencing was performed on naive CD4+ T cells from blood. This TCR was recovered from a young woman in good health. The chain uses TRBV9 and TRBJ2-5, with D maybe TRBD1 (6 bases). The CDR3 is CASSVQGIQETQYF. The CDR3 coding sequence is TGTGCCAGCAGCGTACAGGGGATCCAAGAGACCCAGTACTTC.